One T cell receptor beta chain is described in this entry. Other nucleotide sequences from this sample produce the same CDR3. V gave up 4 bases and J gave up 0 bases; unmatched junction bases: 2. CDR1 and CDR2 (germline): SQVTM, ANQGSEA. The CDR3 spans 13 residues. The data stem from a study of T cell responses to AZD1222 COVID-19 vaccine. Here immunoSEQ multiplex PCR was the method, and the copy in TCRdb shows in-frame clones only, minus some. The repertoire holds some 150,000 clones, with about 91% as singletons. The chain uses TRBV29-1 and TRBJ1-1; 7 bases agree with TRBD1. This sample comprised peripheral blood, obtained on day 0 of MenACWY control vaccination. This receptor was taken from an adult in good health. The CDR3 region is CSVVGQMNTEAFF. The CDR3 nucleotides read TGCAGCGTTGTGGGACAGATGAACACTGAAGCTTTCTTT.